Each of the 26 T cell receptor beta chains below was sequenced from the same sample in a study of blood T cell repertoires in COVID-19. Using immunoSEQ multiplex PCR, the repertoire was profiled, and TCRdb retains in-frame clones only, with some absent. The sample includes approximately 300,000 clones, approximately 91% of them seen just once. Sequenced: PBMCs or T cells enriched from blood (not recorded which). All receptors come from a woman aged 25 to 39 who had been exposed to COVID-19.

The chain combines TRBV14 with TRBJ1-2; D uncertain. Trimming took off 0 bases at V and 2 bases at J, with 13 bases between the two ends. Germline CDR1 and CDR2: SGHDN and FVKESK. CDR3 length equals 16 residues. The CDR3 bases are TGTGCCAGCAGCCAAGATAGGCAGGTTTCGAACTATGGCTACACCTTC. Protein sequence: CASSQDRQVSNYGYTF.

This chain connects TRBV4-1 to TRBJ1-3; no firm D call. This CDR3 has 19 residues. Germline lookup yields CDR1 MGHRA and CDR2 YSYEKL. Trimming took 1 base from V and 0 from J, leaving 19 bases between them. CDR3 residues: CASSQGLLISLDSGNTIYF. CDR3 in DNA: TGCGCCAGCAGCCAAGGGCTGTTGATTAGCCTCGACTCTGGAAACACCATATATTTT.

This clone appeared once. The chain links TRBV5-4 to TRBJ2-5; the D gene is possibly TRBD2 (5 bases). Per germline, CDR1 SGHNT and CDR2 YYREEE (reference sequence). This CDR3 comprises 15 residues. V was trimmed by 1 base and J by 1 base, leaving 11 bases between them. The CDR3 sequence: CASSLWGEGQETQYF. The CDR3 nucleotides read TGTGCCAGCAGCTTGTGGGGTGAGGGCCAAGAGACCCAGTACTTC. Combining the CDR3 with reference TRBV5-4 and TRBJ2-5 gives the whole variable domain ETGVTQSPTHLIKTRGQQVTLRCSSQSGHNTVSWYQQALGQGPQFIFQYYREEENGRGNFPPRFSGLQFPNYSSELNVNALELDDSALYLCASSLWGEGQETQYFGPGTRLLVL.

The rearrangement uses TRBV6-5 and TRBJ1-2, with 10 bases that match TRBD1. CDR3 length: 15 amino acids. CDR1 MNHEY and CDR2 SVGAGI come from the germline V gene. Trimming at V came to 6 bases and at J to 7 bases, leaving 11 bases not matched to a gene. The CDR3 loop is CASRSPEGQGTGYTF. CDR3 in DNA: TGTGCCAGCAGGTCGCCGGAGGGACAGGGGACTGGCTACACCTTC.

V usage is TRBV4-1 and J usage is TRBJ2-4; TRBD2 aligns across 7 bases. The CDR3 runs 16 residues. The germline CDR1 and CDR2 sequences are MGHRA and YSYEKL. Trimming at V came to 4 bases and at J to 1 base, leaving 7 bases not matched to a gene. CDR3 sequence reads: CASSPLPAGAKNIQYF. In nucleotides, the CDR3 is TGCGCCAGCAGCCCGCTGCCAGCGGGGGCCAAAAACATTCAGTACTTC.

V gene TRBV5-1 combines with J gene TRBJ2-7; a weak D match, TRBD2 (5 bases). CDR1 is SGHRS, CDR2 YFSETQ, per germline. The CDR3 length is 13 residues. V was clipped by 4 bases and J by 3 bases, with 11 bases between them. The chain's CDR3 is CASSLPGNYEQYF. CDR3 bases: TGCGCCAGCAGCCTTCCCGGGAACTACGAGCAGTACTTC.

J is TRBJ2-1 and V is TRBV7-9, with 8 bases that match TRBD1. There are 14 residues in the CDR3. V dropped 1 base and J dropped 12; count of bases not matched to a gene: 8. Germline V gene data show CDR1 as SEHNR and CDR2 as FQNEAQ (reference sequence). CDR3 DNA sequence: TGTGCCAGCAGCTTAGGGGGACAGGTGCTGTGGCAGTTCTTC. It encodes CASSLGGQVLWQFF.

The rearrangement uses TRBV6-5 and TRBJ2-7; maybe TRBD1 (6 bases). The length of the CDR3 is 14 residues. Germline V lookup: CDR1 MNHEY, CDR2 SVGAGI. V was shortened by 5 bases and J by 3 bases, with 14 bases between the two germline ends. The CDR3 reads CASSRDNHRYEQYF. The CDR3 nucleotides are TGTGCCAGCAGTCGGGACAACCACCGCTACGAGCAGTACTTC.

The V gene is TRBV4-2, the J gene TRBJ2-3, with 12 bases matching TRBD2. The CDR3 has 18 residues. Germline V lookup: CDR1 LGHNA, CDR2 YNFKEQ. Trimming cost V 1 base and J 2 bases; bases outside gene matches: 7. CDR3 amino acids: CASSQVARTSGATDTQYF. The CDR3 DNA reads as TGTGCCAGCAGCCAAGTCGCCCGGACTAGCGGGGCCACAGATACGCAGTATTTT.

J is TRBJ1-4 and V is TRBV30; D perhaps matches TRBD1 (6 bases). This CDR3 region has 12 residues. The V end was cut by 7 bases, the J end by 11 bases, with 17 bases between. Germline CDR1 and CDR2: GTSNPN and SVGIG (reference sequence). The CDR3 sequence: CASGTPGRKLFF. As DNA, the CDR3 is TGTGCCTCCGGGACACCGGGCAGGAAACTGTTTTTT.

The chain links TRBV15 to TRBJ2-3; 12 bases align to TRBD2. From germline, CDR1 is LNHNV and CDR2 YYDKDF (reference sequence). After removal of 5 bases from V and 0 bases from J, the junction contained 6 bases not matched to a gene. The CDR3 is made up of 17 amino acids. The CDR3 spells CATSERTSGVSTDTQYF. The CDR3 DNA reads TGTGCCACCAGCGAGAGGACTAGCGGGGTTAGCACAGATACGCAGTATTTT.

The rearrangement links TRBV19 to TRBJ1-5, with D tentatively TRBD1 (5 bases). The CDR3 runs 16 residues. Germline CDR1 reads LNHDA; CDR2 reads SQIVND (reference sequence). Trimming shortened V by 1 base and J by 5 bases, and 15 bases separated the two germline ends. The CDR3 bases are TGTGCCAGTAGTATAGGTTGGGGGGATAGGGATCAGCCCCAGCATTTT. Translation: CASSIGWGDRDQPQHF.

The V gene is TRBV15, the J gene TRBJ1-2; D gene ambiguous. Germline-derived CDR1 and CDR2 are LNHNV and YYDKDF (reference sequence). The CDR3 is 15 residues long. V lost 0 bases and J lost 4, with 12 bases in between. The CDR3: CATSRDGVLSYGYTF. The CDR3 bases are TGTGCCACCAGCAGAGACGGGGTCCTTTCCTATGGCTACACCTTC. The whole variable domain, filled in from reference TRBV15 and TRBJ1-2, reads DAMVIQNPRYQVTQFGKPVTLSCSQTLNHNVMYWYQQKSSQAPKLLFHYYDKDFNNEADTPDNFQSRRPNTSFCFLDIRSPGLGDTAMYLCATSRDGVLSYGYTFGSGTRLTVV.

The chain joins TRBV7-6 to TRBJ1-3; 7 positions match TRBD1. Germline CDR1 SGHVS, CDR2 FNYEAQ. Unmatched junction bases numbered 6, after V lost 6 bases and J lost 1 base. CDR3 length: 15 amino acids. CDR3 region: CASSSTGVSGNTIYF. Here the CDR3 DNA reads TGTGCCAGCAGTTCTACAGGGGTTTCTGGAAACACCATATATTTT.

This clone showed up just once. The chain carries TRBV6-1 and TRBJ2-7, with 8 nucleotides matching TRBD1. Unmatched junction bases numbered 5, after V lost 1 base and J lost 3 bases. CDR3 length: 15 residues. The germline V gene encodes CDR1 MNHNS and CDR2 SASEGT. Here the CDR3 reads CASSEGGTGHYEQYF. In nucleotides, the CDR3 is TGTGCCAGCAGTGAAGGGGGGACAGGCCACTACGAGCAGTACTTC.

The gene calls are TRBV19 and TRBJ1-1, with TRBD1 as a possible D gene (5 bases). Per germline, CDR1 LNHDA and CDR2 SQIVND (reference sequence). This CDR3 contains 14 residues. Trimming removed 3 bases at V and 0 bases at J, with 8 bases between. The CDR3 nucleotides are TGTGCCAGTAGTATTCCAGGGATGAACACTGAAGCTTTCTTT. Encoded protein: CASSIPGMNTEAFF. The full variable domain, with the rest looked up from reference TRBV19 and TRBJ1-1, is DGGITQSPKYLFRKEGQNVTLSCEQNLNHDAMYWYRQDPGQGLRLIYYSQIVNDFQKGDIAEGYSVSREKKESFPLTVTSAQKNPTAFYLCASSIPGMNTEAFFGQGTRLTVV.

This clone was detected once. V and J are TRBV29-1 and TRBJ2-7; tentatively, D is TRBD2 (7 bases). The CDR3 runs 13 residues. V lost 7 bases and J lost 4, with 17 bases in between. The germline CDR1 and CDR2 sequences are SQVTM and ANQGSEA. The CDR3 spells CSGGGGGLYEQYF. The CDR3 DNA reads TGCAGCGGAGGTGGGGGGGGCCTTTACGAGCAGTACTTC.

In nucleotides, the CDR3 is TGTGCCAGTAGTATAGTTGTTGGAGGCAATCAGCCCCAGCATTTT. Its translation is CASSIVVGGNQPQHF. This chain joins TRBV19 and TRBJ1-5; no clear D gene. The CDR3 loop spans 15 amino acids. Germline assignment: CDR1 LNHDA and CDR2 SQIVND (reference sequence). The ends were cut back, 1 base at V and 2 bases at J, with 9 bases in the middle.

As DNA, the CDR3 is TGTGCCAGCAGCCGCGTCCCGGGACAGGGTCAGGGCGTGAACACTGAAGCTTTCTTT. Its translation is CASSRVPGQGQGVNTEAFF. The V gene is TRBV4-2, the J gene TRBJ1-1; 9 bases map to TRBD1. Germline-derived CDR1 and CDR2 are LGHNA and YNFKEQ. This CDR3 spans 19 amino acids. Trimming at V came to 4 bases and at J to 0 bases, leaving 15 bases not matched to a gene.

The chain employs TRBV9 and TRBJ1-2; TRBD1 aligns across 7 bases. CDR3 length: 13 amino acids. The trim removed 5 bases at V and 5 bases at J, leaving 6 bases unmatched. Germline lookup yields CDR1 SGDLS and CDR2 YYNGEE. The CDR3 region has the DNA TGTGCCAGCAGGGGGGACAGCTATTATGGCTACACCTTC. Encoded protein: CASRGDSYYGYTF. The complete variable domain, with remaining parts taken from reference TRBV9 and TRBJ1-2, reads DSGVTQTPKHLITATGQRVTLRCSPRSGDLSVYWYQQSLDQGLQFLIQYYNGEERAKGNILERFSAQQFPDLHSELNLSSLELGDSALYFCASRGDSYYGYTFGSGTRLTVV.

CDR3 nucleotide sequence: TGTGCCAGCAGCACCCAAGCGGGTAGTTCTTTCAAGCAGTACTTC. This sequence encodes CASSTQAGSSFKQYF. The V and J genes are TRBV7-2 and TRBJ2-7; the D gene is possibly TRBD2 (6 bases). Germline V gene data show CDR1 as SGHTA and CDR2 as FQGNSA. With 5 bases removed from V and 8 bases from J, the gap between germline ends came to 22 bases. This CDR3 has 15 residues.

V and J are TRBV11-2 and TRBJ1-4; D not resolved. This CDR3 is 15 amino acids long. The V gene's germline CDR1 is SGHAT and CDR2 FQNNGV. Trimming left V 5 bases short and J 1 base short, with 11 bases between. DNA of the CDR3: TGTGCCAGCAGCCCCCGGGAGATAACTAATGAAAAACTGTTTTTT. Protein sequence: CASSPREITNEKLFF.

The rearrangement joins TRBV5-1 to TRBJ2-5, with D maybe TRBD2 (6 bases). V shed 0 bases and J shed 4 bases, with 10 bases lying between them. Germline values: CDR1 SGHRS, CDR2 YFSETQ. The CDR3 spans 14 residues. The CDR3 coding sequence is TGCGCCAGCAGCTTGGTAATCGGGGGAGAGACCCAGTACTTC. Translation: CASSLVIGGETQYF.

A single count supports this clone. The V gene is TRBV15, the J gene TRBJ1-1, with D perhaps TRBD1 (5 bases). Germline CDR1 is LNHNV and CDR2 is YYDKDF (reference sequence). V lost 1 base, J lost 0 bases, and 6 bases lay in between. The CDR3 extends over 14 amino acids. The CDR3 sequence is CATSRGQMNTEAFF. CDR3 DNA sequence: TGTGCCACCAGCAGAGGACAGATGAACACTGAAGCTTTCTTT.

This chain links TRBV7-9 with TRBJ1-2; D gene ambiguous. Trimming cost V 0 bases and J 4 bases, with 6 bases left between them. The CDR3 sequence is 13 residues long. Germline CDR1 reads SEHNR; CDR2 reads FQNEAQ (reference sequence). The chain's CDR3 is CASSLALSYGYTF. The CDR3, as DNA: TGTGCCAGCAGCTTAGCGTTGAGCTATGGCTACACCTTC.

Here the CDR3 DNA reads TGTGCCAGCAGCTTAGGGGGCTCCGAGCAGTACTTC. Translating it yields CASSLGGSEQYF. V gene TRBV11-3 combines with J gene TRBJ2-7; possible D gene TRBD1, 5 bases. Germline values: CDR1 SGHNT, CDR2 YENEEA. The CDR3 contains 12 residues. Trimming removed 1 base at V and 6 bases at J, with 7 bases between.